This T cell receptor beta chain was recorded in a study of lymphopenia after photon versus proton radiotherapy (dated by TCRdb to between 2018 and 2021). Background on the whole study: The study compared the immunological effects of photon versus proton radiation therapy in patients with gastrointestinal tumors who developed high-grade lymphopenia. A cohort of about 20 patients with gastrointestinal tumors who received either photon or proton therapy and subsequently developed lymphopenia was included. The study was designed to characterize how the impact on the immune system differs between the two radiation modalities. What the study reported, not specific to this receptor: The survival association was assessed only in patients who died, and better survival with proton therapy was presented by the authors as a possibility rather than a demonstrated result. After the lymphocyte count nadir, oligoclonal expansion, especially of CD8+ Temra cells, was observed in photon-treated repertoires, and the drop in diversity was driven by this expansion. Proton-treated patients stayed relatively stable during treatment, while photon-treated patients lost naive T cells and TCR diversity and gained effector/memory populations. Across the cohort, among patients who died, a greater drop in TCR diversity after the nadir was inversely correlated with overall survival time.

For CDR1 and CDR2, the germline V gene lists SGDLS and YYNGEE. The V end gives up 3 bases and the J end 3 bases, leaving 4 bases in the junction not matched to a gene. Taken from cysteine to phenylalanine, the CDR3 has 15 residues. CDR3 DNA only is kept here, 45 bases in frame from base 1. A note on this clone: Its specific antigen is unknown. Base qualities were left out, and no much larger clone turns up one base away.

Libraries were constructed by the immunoSEQ multiplex PCR assay. Alongside multiparametric flow cytometry, deep sequencing of rearranged TCR beta loci was used to profile the T cell repertoires. The table comes from immuneACCESS by way of TCRdb, which keeps in-frame sequences with V and J called. Part of the clones is missing from these tables; in studies checked, under half for an unresolved V gene and the rest for unknown reasons. A total of under 65,000 clones appear in this sample, roughly 80% of them only once. Around 2% of the sample is taken by the ten largest. The rearranged chain carries TRBV9 and TRBJ2-1; 9 central bases correspond to TRBD2. Sequences were derived from peripheral blood, sampled from a patient treated with proton-based radiotherapy. This clonotype originated in a man aged 55 to 69 with pancreatic cancer. For the CDR3, the sequence is CASSDASGVYNEQFF. At the DNA level, the sequence is TGTGCCAGCAGCGACGCTAGCGGGGTCTACAATGAGCAGTTCTTC.